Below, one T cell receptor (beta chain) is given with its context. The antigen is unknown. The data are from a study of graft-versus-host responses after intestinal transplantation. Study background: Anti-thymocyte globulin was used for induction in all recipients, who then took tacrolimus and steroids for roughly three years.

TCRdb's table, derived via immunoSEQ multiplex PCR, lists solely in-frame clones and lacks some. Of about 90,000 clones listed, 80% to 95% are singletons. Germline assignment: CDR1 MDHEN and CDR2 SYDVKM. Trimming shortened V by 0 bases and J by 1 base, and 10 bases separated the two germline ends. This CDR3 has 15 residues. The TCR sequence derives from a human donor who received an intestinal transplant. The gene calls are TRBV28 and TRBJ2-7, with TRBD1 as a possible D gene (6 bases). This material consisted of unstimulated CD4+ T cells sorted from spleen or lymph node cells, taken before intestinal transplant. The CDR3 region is CASSLWGTGSYEQYF. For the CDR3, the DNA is TGTGCCAGCAGTTTATGGGGTACAGGGTCCTACGAGCAGTACTTC.